These 5 T cell receptor beta chains were sequenced from one sample in a study of CXCR3-negative and CXCR3-positive naive CD8 T cells. UMI-labeled 5' RACE TRB cDNA libraries were prepared from the cells. From the 5' RACE reads, TCRdb lists one entry per CDR3 protein and no DNA. Its table lists 56,000 or so distinct CDR3 sequences. Sequencing was carried out using memory CD8+ T cells from blood. Source of these receptors: a human donor in good health. Some clones in this sample may be carry-over from other donors' samples.

The chain has TRBV7-2 and TRBJ1-1; TCRdb reports TRBD1, a call that lacks DNA to check it against. The V gene's germline CDR1 is SGHTA and CDR2 FQGNSA. CDR3 length: 13 amino acids. The CDR3 sequence is CASSTDRGGEAFF.

CDR3 loop: CASSQGGGSEQYF. The rearrangement links TRBV4-3 to TRBJ2-7; with no DNA, the TCRdb D assignment of TRBD1 cannot be verified. There are 13 residues in the CDR3. The germline CDR1 and CDR2 sequences are LGHNA and YSLEER.

The rearrangement joins TRBV4-3 to TRBJ2-7; the D call from TCRdb, TRBD2, cannot be confirmed without DNA. The CDR3 is 16 amino acids. Germline-derived CDR1 and CDR2 are LGHNA and YSLEER. This CDR3 reads CASSQEASGGAYEQYF.

The J gene is TRBJ1-5, the V gene TRBV18; the D call of TRBD1 rests on TCRdb alone, since no DNA is present to check it. CDR3 length equals 14 residues. From germline, CDR1 is KGHSH and CDR2 LQKENI. The CDR3 sequence: CASSPRQGGQPQHF.

The V gene is TRBV10-2, the J gene TRBJ2-1; TCRdb gives TRBD1 as the D gene, but with no DNA this cannot be confirmed. CDR3 length: 13 amino acids. CDR1 is WSHSY, CDR2 SAAADI, per germline. CDR3 in amino acids: CASTGTGPNEQFF.